The 4 T cell receptor beta chains below come from one sample, sequenced in a study of cytomegalovirus exposure and HLA in healthy donors. PCR amplification relied on 60 Vbeta primers (plus 13 Jbeta primers). Method: immunoSEQ multiplex PCR; TCRdb's copy keeps in-frame clones and lacks some. The sample yields fewer than 150,000 clones, 75% to 85% seen once. Sequences were obtained from PBMCs. Receptors originate from a man in his forties in good health and CMV-seronegative.

The table lists this clone with a count of one. The chain couples TRBV10-1 to TRBJ2-1; a possible D gene is TRBD2 (5 bases). CDR3 length: 14 residues. Trimming cost V 10 bases and J 3 bases, with 16 bases left between them. Germline CDR1 WNHNN, CDR2 SYGVQD (reference sequence). The CDR3 DNA reads as TGCGCCAAACAAGGGTGGGAGTACTACAATGAGCAGTTCTTC. Encoded protein: CAKQGWEYYNEQFF.

This chain links TRBV2 with TRBJ2-2; TRBD2 might be the D (6 bases). Germline V gene sequence: CDR1 SNHLY, CDR2 FYNNEI. V was pared by 6 bases and J by 8 bases, with 28 bases between. The CDR3 contains 18 residues. The CDR3 reads CASRDNRRAEAGLGELFF. The CDR3 nucleotides are TGTGCCAGCAGGGACAACCGACGGGCGGAGGCGGGGCTAGGGGAGCTGTTTTTT.

The chain uses TRBV5-1 and TRBJ1-5, with TRBD1 matching 8 bases. The CDR3 is made up of 14 amino acids. The germline CDR1 and CDR2 sequences are SGHRS and YFSETQ. The junction had 4 bases not matched to a gene; V was cut back by 2 bases and J by 6 bases. The DNA of the CDR3 is TGCGCCAGCAGCTTAGACAGGGGAGGTCAGCCCCAGCATTTT. Translated, it gives CASSLDRGGQPQHF. Filled out from reference TRBV5-1 and TRBJ1-5, the complete variable domain reads KAGVTQTPRYLIKTRGQQVTLSCSPISGHRSVSWYQQTPGQGLQFLFEYFSETQRNKGNFPGRFSGRQFSNSRSEMNVSTLELGDSALYLCASSLDRGGQPQHFGDGTRLSIL.

The chain is built from TRBV2 and TRBJ2-3, with D possibly being TRBD2 (6 bases). This CDR3 has 17 amino acids. CDR1 is SNHLY, CDR2 FYNNEI, per germline. V lost 2 bases and J 3 bases, leaving 18 bases between the germline ends. CDR3 loop: CASSEIAWGEATDTQYF. CDR3 nucleotides: TGTGCCAGCAGTGAAATCGCTTGGGGGGAAGCTACAGATACGCAGTATTTT.